The rows below give T cell receptor beta chains drawn from one sample of a study of blood T cell repertoires in COVID-19. Here immunoSEQ multiplex PCR was the method, and the copy in TCRdb shows in-frame clones only, minus some. This table holds roughly 100,000 clones, roughly 87% found once. The sequenced material came from peripheral blood. The receptor set was obtained from a man aged 50 to 60 with active COVID-19. Both conserved end residues are trimmed from each CDR3.

>TRBV7-2|TRBJ2-7
ASSLAGGPYEQY
>TRBV5-1|TRBJ1-2
ASSPNGRAEEGYT
>TRBV2|TRBJ2-2
ASNRENTGELF
>TRBV4-1|TRBJ2-7
ASSQGTYAYEQY
>TRBV10-3|TRBJ1-1
ATMDTMNTEAF
>TRBV30|TRBJ2-6
AWSPVSGANVLT
>TRBV18|TRBJ1-1
ASSPGRGMNTEAF
>TRBV11-2|TRBJ1-2
ASRKPGQGARGYT
>TRBV6-1|TRBJ1-1
ASSELGKRRGTEAF
>TRBV5-6|TRBJ1-1
ASSLEHRNTEAF
>TRBV2|TRBJ2-1
ASSGPGQYNEQF
>TRBV25-1|TRBJ2-7
ASSEGGQVSYEQY
>TRBV19|TRBJ2-7
ASRTTGSGEQY
>TRBV4-1|TRBJ2-5
ASSRLPAGGLIETQY
>TRBV18|TRBJ2-3
ASSPSGTSGLTDTQY
>TRBV2|TRBJ2-7
ASSEGQREQY
>TRBV4-2|TRBJ2-3
ASSTWTGQSTDTQY
>TRBV7-7|TRBJ2-5
ASSQTAGQQETQY
>TRBV18|TRBJ2-3
ASSREWTDTQY
>TRBV7-2|TRBJ2-3
ASSTVYGTDTQY
>TRBV6-5|TRBJ1-5
ASNGGTGNQPQH
>TRBV6-5|TRBJ2-3
ASIRAGGSDTQY
>TRBV29-1|TRBJ2-7
SASHLAGGNYEQY